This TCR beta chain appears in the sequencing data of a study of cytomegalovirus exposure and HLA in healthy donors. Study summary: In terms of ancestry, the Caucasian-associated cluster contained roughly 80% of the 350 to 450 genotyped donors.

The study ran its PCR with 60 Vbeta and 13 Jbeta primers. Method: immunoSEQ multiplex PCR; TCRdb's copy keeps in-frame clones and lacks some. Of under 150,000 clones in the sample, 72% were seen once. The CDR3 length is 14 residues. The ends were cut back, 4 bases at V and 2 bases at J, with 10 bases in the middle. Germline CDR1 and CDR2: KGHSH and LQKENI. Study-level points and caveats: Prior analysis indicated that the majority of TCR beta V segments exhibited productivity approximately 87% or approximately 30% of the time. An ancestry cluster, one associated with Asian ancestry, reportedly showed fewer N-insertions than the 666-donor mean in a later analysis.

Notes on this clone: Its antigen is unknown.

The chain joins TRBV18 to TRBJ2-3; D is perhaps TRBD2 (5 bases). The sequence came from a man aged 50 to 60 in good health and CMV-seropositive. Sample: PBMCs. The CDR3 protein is CASSRRDYTDTQYF. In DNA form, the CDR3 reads TGTGCCAGCTCACGCCGCGACTACACAGATACGCAGTATTTT.